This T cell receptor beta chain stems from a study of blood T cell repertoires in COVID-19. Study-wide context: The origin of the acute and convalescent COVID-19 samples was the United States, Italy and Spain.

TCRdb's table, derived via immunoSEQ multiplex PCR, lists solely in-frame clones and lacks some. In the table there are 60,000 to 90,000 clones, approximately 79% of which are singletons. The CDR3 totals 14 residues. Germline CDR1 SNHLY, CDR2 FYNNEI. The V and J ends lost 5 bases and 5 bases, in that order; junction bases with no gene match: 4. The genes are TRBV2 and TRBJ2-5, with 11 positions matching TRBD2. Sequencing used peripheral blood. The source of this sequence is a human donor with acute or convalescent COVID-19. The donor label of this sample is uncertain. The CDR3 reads CASSISSGGETQYF. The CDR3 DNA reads TGTGCCAGCAGTATTTCTAGCGGGGGGGAGACCCAGTACTTC.